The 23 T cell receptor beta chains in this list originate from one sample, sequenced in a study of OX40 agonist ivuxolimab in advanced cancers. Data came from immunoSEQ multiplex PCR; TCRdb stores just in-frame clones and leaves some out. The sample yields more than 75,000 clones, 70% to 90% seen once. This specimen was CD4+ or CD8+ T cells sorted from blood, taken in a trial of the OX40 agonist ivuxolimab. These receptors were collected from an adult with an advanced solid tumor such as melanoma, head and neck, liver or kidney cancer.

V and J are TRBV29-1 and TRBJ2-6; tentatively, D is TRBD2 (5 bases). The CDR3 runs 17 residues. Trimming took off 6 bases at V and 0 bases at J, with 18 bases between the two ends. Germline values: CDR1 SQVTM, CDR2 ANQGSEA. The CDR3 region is CSVGKGSPFSGANVLTF. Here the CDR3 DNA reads TGCAGCGTCGGGAAGGGATCCCCGTTCTCTGGGGCCAACGTCCTGACTTTC.

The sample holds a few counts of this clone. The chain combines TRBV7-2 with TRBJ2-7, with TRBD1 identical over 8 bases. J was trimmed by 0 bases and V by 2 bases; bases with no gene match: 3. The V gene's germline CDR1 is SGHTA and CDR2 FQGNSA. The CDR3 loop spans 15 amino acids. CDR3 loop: CASSLQGAISYEQYF. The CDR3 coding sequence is TGTGCCAGCAGCTTACAGGGGGCGATCTCCTACGAGCAGTACTTC.

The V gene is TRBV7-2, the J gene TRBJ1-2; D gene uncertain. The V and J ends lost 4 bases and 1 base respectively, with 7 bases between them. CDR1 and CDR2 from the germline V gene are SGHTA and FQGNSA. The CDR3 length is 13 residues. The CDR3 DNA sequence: TGTGCCAGCAGCTCGACATATAACTATGGCTACACCTTC. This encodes CASSSTYNYGYTF.

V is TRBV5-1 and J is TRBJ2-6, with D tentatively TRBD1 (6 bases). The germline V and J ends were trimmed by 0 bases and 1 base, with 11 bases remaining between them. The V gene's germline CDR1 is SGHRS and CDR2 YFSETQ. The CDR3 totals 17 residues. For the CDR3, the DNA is TGCGCCAGCAGCTTGGTGGACAGTTTGTCTGGGGCCAACGTCCTGACTTTC. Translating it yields CASSLVDSLSGANVLTF. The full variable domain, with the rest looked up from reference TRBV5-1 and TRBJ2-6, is KAGVTQTPRYLIKTRGQQVTLSCSPISGHRSVSWYQQTPGQGLQFLFEYFSETQRNKGNFPGRFSGRQFSNSRSEMNVSTLELGDSALYLCASSLVDSLSGANVLTFGAGSRLTVL.

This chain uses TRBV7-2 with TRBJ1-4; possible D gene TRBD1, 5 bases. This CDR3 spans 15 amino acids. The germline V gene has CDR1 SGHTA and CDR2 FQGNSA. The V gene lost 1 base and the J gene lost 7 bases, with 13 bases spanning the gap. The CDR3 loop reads CASSLDGARVEKLFF. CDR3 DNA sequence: TGTGCCAGCAGCTTAGATGGGGCCCGGGTTGAAAAACTGTTTTTT.

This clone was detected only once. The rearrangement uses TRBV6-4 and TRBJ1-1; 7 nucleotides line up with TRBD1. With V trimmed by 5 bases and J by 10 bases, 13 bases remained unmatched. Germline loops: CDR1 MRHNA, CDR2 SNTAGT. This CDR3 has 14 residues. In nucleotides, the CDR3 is TGTGCCAGCAGTAAAGACAGGGCTGGCGTGGGAGCTTTCTTT. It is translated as CASSKDRAGVGAFF.

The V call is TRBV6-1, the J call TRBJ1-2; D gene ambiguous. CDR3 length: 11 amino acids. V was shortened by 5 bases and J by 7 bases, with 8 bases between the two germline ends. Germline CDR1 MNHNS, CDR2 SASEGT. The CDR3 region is CASSYPGGYTF. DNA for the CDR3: TGTGCCAGCAGTTACCCAGGTGGCTACACCTTC.

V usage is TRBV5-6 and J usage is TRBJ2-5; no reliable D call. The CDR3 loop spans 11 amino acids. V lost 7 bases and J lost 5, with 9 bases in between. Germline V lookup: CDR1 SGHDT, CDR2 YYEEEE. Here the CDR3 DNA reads TGTGCCAGCGCCCTCCGGGAGACCCAGTACTTC. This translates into CASALRETQYF.

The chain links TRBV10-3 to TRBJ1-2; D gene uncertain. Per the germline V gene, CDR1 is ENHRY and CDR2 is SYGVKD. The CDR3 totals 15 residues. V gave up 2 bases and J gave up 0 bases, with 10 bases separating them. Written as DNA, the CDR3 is TGTGCCATCAGTGAGAACAGTGCTCCTAACTATGGCTACACCTTC. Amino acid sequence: CAISENSAPNYGYTF.

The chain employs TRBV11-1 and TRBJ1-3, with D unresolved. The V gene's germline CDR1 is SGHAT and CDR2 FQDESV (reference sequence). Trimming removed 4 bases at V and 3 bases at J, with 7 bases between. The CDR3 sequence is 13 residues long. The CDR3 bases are TGTGCCAGCAGCTCCGGGTATGGAAACACCATATATTTT. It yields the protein CASSSGYGNTIYF.

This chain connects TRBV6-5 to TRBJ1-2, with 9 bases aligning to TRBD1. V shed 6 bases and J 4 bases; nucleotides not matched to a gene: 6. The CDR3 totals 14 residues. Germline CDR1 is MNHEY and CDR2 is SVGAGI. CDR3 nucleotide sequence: TGTGCCAGCAGGGACACAGGGGGCGGCTATGGCTACACCTTC. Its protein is CASRDTGGGYGYTF.

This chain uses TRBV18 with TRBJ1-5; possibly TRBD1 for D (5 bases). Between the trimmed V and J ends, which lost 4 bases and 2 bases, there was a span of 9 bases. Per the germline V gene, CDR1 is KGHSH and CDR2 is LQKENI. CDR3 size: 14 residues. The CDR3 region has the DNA TGTGCCAGCTCACAGGCGGGGGGCAATCAGCCCCAGCATTTT. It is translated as CASSQAGGNQPQHF.

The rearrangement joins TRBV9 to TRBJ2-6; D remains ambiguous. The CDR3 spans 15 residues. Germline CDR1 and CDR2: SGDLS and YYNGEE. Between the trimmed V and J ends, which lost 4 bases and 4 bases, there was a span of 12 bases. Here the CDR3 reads CASSFVARGANVLTF. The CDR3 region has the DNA TGTGCCAGCAGCTTCGTGGCTCGGGGGGCCAACGTCCTGACTTTC.

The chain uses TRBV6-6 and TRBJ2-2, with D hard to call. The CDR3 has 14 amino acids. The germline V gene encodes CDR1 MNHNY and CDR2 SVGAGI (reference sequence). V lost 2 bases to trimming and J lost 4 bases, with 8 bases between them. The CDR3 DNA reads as TGTGCCAGCAGTTACGAACCCGGCACCGGGGAGCTGTTTTTT. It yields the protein CASSYEPGTGELFF.

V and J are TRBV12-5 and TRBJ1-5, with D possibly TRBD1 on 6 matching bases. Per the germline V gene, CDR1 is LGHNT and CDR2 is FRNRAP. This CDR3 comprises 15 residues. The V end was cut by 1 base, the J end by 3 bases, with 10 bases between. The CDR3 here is CASGLGTVNNQPQHF. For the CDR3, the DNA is TGTGCTAGTGGTTTGGGGACAGTTAACAATCAGCCCCAGCATTTT.

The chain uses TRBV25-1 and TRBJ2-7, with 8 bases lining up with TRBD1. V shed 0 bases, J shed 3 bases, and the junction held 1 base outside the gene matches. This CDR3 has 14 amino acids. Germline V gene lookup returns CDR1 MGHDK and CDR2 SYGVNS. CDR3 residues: CASSEYGQGYEQYF. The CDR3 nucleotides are TGTGCCAGCAGTGAATACGGACAGGGCTACGAGCAGTACTTC.

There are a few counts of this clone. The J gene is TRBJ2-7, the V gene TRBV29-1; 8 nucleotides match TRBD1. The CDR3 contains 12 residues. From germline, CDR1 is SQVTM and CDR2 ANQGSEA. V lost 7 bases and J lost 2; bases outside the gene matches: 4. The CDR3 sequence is CSGGQGTYEQYF. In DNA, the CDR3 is TGCAGCGGCGGACAGGGAACCTACGAGCAGTACTTC.

This chain's CDR3 is CASSHGSGTGATEAFF. DNA for the CDR3: TGCGCCAGCAGCCACGGGTCGGGGACAGGGGCCACTGAAGCTTTCTTT. The V call is TRBV4-1, the J call TRBJ1-1, with 10 bases fitting TRBD1. Losses at the gene ends were 3 bases for V and 4 bases for J; bases not matched to a gene: 8. The CDR3 is 16 amino acids. In germline, CDR1 is MGHRA, CDR2 YSYEKL.

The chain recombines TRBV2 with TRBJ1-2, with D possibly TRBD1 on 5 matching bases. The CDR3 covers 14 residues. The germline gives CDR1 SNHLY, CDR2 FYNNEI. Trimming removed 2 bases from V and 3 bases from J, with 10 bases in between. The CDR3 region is CASSEPGRHYGYTF. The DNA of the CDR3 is TGTGCCAGCAGTGAACCGGGACGGCACTATGGCTACACCTTC.

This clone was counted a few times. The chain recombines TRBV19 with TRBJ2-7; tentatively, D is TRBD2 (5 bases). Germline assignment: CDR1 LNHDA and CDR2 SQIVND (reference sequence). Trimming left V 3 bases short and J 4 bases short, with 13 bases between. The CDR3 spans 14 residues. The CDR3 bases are TGTGCCAGTAGTATGGCGCCGGGGATTTACGAGCAGTACTTC. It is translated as CASSMAPGIYEQYF.

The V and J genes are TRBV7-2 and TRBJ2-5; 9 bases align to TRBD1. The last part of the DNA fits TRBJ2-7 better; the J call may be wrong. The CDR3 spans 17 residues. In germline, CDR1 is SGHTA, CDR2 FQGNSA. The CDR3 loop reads CASSLLMGTGSIYEQYF. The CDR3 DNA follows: TGTGCCAGCAGCTTACTGATGGGGACAGGGAGTATTTACGAGCAGTACTTC.

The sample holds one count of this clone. As DNA, the CDR3 is TGTGCCAGCAGCTCCTCAGGCTTCCGGGACGTTGGGAGATATGGCTACACCTTC. Encoded protein: CASSSSGFRDVGRYGYTF. V and J are TRBV11-2 and TRBJ1-2, with a weak D call TRBD1 (5 bases). The CDR3 extends over 18 amino acids. Trimming shortened V by 4 bases and J by 5 bases, and 26 bases separated the two germline ends. In germline, CDR1 is SGHAT, CDR2 FQNNGV.

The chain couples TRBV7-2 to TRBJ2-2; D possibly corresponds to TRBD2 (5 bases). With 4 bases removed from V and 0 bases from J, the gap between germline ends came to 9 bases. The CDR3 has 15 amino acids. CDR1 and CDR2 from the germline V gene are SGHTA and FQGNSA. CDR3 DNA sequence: TGTGCCAGCAGCTCTCAGCGGTCGAACACCGGGGAGCTGTTTTTT. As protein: CASSSQRSNTGELFF.